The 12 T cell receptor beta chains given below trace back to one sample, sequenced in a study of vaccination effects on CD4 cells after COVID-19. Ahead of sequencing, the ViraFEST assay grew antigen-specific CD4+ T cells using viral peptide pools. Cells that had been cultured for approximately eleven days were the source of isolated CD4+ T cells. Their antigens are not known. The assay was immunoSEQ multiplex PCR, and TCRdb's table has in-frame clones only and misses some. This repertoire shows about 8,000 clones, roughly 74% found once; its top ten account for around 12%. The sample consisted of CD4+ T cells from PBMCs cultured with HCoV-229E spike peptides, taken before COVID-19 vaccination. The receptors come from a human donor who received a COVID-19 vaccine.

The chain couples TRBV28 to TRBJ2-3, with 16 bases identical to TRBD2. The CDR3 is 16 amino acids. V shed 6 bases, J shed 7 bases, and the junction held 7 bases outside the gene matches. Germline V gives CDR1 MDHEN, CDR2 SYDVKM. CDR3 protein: CASRTGTSGRAHTQYF. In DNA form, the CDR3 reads TGTGCCAGCAGAACCGGGACTAGCGGGAGGGCCCATACGCAGTATTTT.

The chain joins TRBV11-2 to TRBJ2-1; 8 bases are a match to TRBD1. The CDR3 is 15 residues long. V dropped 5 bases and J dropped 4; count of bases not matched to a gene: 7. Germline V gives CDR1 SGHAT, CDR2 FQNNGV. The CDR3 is CASSPGDRQYNEQFF. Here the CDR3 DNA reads TGTGCCAGCAGCCCAGGGGACAGGCAATACAATGAGCAGTTCTTC. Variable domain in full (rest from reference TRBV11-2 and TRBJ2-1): EAGVAQSPRYKIIEKRQSVAFWCNPISGHATLYWYQQILGQGPKLLIQFQNNGVVDDSQLPKDRFSAERLKGVDSTLKIQPAKLEDSAVYLCASSPGDRQYNEQFFGPGTRLTVL.

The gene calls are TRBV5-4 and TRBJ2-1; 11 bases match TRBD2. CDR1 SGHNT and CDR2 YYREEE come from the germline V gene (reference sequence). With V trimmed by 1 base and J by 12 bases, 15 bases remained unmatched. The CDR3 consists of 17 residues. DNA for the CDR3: TGTGCCAGCAGCTTGAGGGTGATGGGACTAGCGGAGGGGGTGCAGTTCTTC. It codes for CASSLRVMGLAEGVQFF.

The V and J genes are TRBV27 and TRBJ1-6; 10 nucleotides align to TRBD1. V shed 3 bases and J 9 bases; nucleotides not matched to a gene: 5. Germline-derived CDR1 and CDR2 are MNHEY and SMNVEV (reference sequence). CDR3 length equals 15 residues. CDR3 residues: CASSFLGTGVSPLHF. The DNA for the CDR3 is TGTGCCAGCAGTTTTTTAGGGACAGGGGTTTCACCCCTCCACTTT.

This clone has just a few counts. The DNA of the CDR3 is TGCGCCAACTGCCGCCAGAGATTGCAGGGCAATCAGCCCCAGCATTTT. It is translated as CANCRQRLQGNQPQHF. The V and J genes are TRBV10-1 and TRBJ1-5; D is unresolved. The germline V gene encodes CDR1 WNHNN and CDR2 SYGVQD (reference sequence). CDR3 size: 16 residues. Trimming took 10 bases from V and 2 from J, leaving 21 bases between them.

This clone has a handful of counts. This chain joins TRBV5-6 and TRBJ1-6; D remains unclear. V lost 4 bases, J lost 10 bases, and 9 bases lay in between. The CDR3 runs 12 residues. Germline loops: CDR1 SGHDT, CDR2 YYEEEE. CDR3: CASSRDSSPLHF. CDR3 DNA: TGTGCCAGCAGCAGGGATTCCTCACCCCTCCACTTT.

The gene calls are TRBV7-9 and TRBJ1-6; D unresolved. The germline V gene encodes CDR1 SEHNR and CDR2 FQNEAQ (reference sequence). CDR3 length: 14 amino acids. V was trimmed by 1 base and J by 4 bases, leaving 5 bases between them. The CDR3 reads CASSLEQYNSPLHF. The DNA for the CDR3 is TGTGCCAGCAGCTTAGAACAGTATAATTCACCCCTCCACTTT.

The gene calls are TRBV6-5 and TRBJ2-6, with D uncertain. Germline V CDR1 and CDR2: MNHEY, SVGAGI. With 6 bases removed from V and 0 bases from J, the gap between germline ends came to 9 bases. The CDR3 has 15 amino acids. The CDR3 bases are TGTGCCAGCAGCCCAGACGGCTCTGGGGCCAACGTCCTGACTTTC. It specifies CASSPDGSGANVLTF.

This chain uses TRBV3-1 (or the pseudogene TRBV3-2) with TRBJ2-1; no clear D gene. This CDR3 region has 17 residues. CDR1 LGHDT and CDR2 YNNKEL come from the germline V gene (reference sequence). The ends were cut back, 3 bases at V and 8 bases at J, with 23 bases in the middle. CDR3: CASSQARSRPFDDEQFF. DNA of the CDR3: TGTGCCAGCAGCCAGGCACGATCTAGACCATTTGACGATGAGCAGTTCTTC.

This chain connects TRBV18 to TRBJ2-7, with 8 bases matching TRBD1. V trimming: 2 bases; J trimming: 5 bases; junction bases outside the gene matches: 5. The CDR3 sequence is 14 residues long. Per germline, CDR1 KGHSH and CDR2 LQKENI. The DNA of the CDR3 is TGTGCCAGCTCACCATGGCAGGGGGCTGACGAGCAGTACTTC. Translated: CASSPWQGADEQYF.

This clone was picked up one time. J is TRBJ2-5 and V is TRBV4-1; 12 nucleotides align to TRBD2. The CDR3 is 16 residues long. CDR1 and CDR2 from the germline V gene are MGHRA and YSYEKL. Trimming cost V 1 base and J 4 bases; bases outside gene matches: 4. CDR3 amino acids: CASSQGLAGVRETQYF. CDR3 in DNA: TGCGCCAGCAGCCAAGGACTAGCGGGGGTTAGAGAGACCCAGTACTTC.

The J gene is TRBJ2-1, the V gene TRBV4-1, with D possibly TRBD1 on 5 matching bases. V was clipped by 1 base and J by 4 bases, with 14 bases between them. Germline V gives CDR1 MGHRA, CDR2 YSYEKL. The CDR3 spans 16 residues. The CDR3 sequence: CASSQVDMGLYNEQFF. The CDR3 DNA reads TGCGCCAGCAGCCAAGTTGACATGGGGCTTTACAATGAGCAGTTCTTC.